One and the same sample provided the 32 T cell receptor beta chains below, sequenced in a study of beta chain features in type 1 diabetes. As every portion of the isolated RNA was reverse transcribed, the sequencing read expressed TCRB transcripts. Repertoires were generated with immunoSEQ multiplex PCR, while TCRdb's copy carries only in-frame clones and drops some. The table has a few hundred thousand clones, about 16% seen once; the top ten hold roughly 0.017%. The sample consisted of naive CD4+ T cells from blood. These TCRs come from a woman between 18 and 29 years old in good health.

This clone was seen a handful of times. Here the CDR3 reads CASRVAGAGTGELFF. CDR3 nucleotide sequence: TGTGCCAGCAGGGTAGCGGGAGCTGGCACCGGGGAGCTGTTTTTT. The chain carries TRBV25-1 and TRBJ2-2; 9 nucleotides agree with TRBD2. CDR1 and CDR2 from the germline V gene are MGHDK and SYGVNS. V lost 6 bases to trimming and J lost 4 bases; unmatched junction nucleotides: 6. The CDR3 loop spans 15 amino acids.

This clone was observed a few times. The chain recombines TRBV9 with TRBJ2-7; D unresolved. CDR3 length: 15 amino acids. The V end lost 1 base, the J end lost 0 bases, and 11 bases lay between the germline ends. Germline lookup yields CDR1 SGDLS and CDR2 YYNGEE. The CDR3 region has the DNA TGTGCCAGCAGCGTAAACATACGGAGCTCCTACGAGCAGTACTTC. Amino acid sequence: CASSVNIRSSYEQYF. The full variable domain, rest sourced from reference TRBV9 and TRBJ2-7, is DSGVTQTPKHLITATGQRVTLRCSPRSGDLSVYWYQQSLDQGLQFLIQYYNGEERAKGNILERFSAQQFPDLHSELNLSSLELGDSALYFCASSVNIRSSYEQYFGPGTRLTVT.

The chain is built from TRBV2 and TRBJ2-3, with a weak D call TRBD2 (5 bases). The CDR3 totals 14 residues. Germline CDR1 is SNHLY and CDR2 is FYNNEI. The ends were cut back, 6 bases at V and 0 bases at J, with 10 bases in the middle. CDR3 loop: CASSSGFSTDTQYF. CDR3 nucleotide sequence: TGTGCCAGCAGCTCGGGATTTAGCACAGATACGCAGTATTTT.

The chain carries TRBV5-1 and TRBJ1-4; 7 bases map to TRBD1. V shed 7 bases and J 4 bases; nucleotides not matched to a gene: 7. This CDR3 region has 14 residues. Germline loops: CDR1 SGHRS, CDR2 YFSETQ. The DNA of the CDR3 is TGCGCCAGCTCGATCAACAGGGGTAATGAAAAACTGTTTTTT. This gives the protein CASSINRGNEKLFF.

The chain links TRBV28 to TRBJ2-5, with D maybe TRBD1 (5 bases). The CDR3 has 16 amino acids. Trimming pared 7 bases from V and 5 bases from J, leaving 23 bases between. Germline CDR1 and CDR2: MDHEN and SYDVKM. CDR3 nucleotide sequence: TGTGCCAGCACCCCTCCCGGTGGGGCGCTTCTTGAGACCCAGTACTTC. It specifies CASTPPGGALLETQYF. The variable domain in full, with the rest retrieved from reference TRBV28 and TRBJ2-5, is DVKVTQSSRYLVKRTGEKVFLECVQDMDHENMFWYRQDPGLGLRLIYFSYDVKMKEKGDIPEGYSVSREKKERFSLILESASTNQTSMYLCASTPPGGALLETQYFGPGTRLLVL.

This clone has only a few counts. CDR3 region: CASSQASGRHNEQFF. The CDR3 DNA is TGCGCCAGCAGCCAAGCTAGCGGGAGGCACAATGAGCAGTTCTTC. This chain uses TRBV4-3 with TRBJ2-1; 11 nucleotides align to TRBD2. Germline V CDR1 and CDR2: LGHNA, YSLEER. The ends lost 1 base at V and 5 bases at J; junction bases unmatched: 1. The CDR3 sequence is 15 residues long.

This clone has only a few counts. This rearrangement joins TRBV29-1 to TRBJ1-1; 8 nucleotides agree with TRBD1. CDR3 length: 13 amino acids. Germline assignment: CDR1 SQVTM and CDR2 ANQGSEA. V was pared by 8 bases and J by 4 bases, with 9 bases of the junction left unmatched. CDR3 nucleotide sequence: TGCAGCACCCGACAGGGGATGATCACTGAAGCTTTCTTT. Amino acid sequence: CSTRQGMITEAFF.

The CDR3 region is CASSPRGSYEQYF. The CDR3, as DNA: TGTGCCAGCAGTCCCAGGGGATCCTACGAGCAGTACTTC. The chain carries TRBV6-6 and TRBJ2-7; TRBD1 might be the D (6 bases). The CDR3 extends over 13 amino acids. Trimming pared 5 bases from V and 1 base from J, leaving 9 bases between. Germline values: CDR1 MNHNY, CDR2 SVGAGI (reference sequence).

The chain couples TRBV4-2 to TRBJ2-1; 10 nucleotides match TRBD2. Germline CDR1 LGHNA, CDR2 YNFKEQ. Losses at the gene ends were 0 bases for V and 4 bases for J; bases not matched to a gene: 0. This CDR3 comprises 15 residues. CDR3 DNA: TGTGCCAGCAGCCAAGAACTAGCGGGGTACAATGAGCAGTTCTTC. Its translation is CASSQELAGYNEQFF.

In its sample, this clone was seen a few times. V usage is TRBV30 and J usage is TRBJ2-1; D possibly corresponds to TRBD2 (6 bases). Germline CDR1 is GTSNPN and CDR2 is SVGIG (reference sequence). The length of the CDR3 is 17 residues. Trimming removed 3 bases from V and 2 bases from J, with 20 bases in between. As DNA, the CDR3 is TGTGCCTGGAGCTTCCCCCCCTCGGCTAGCGCCTACAATGAGCAGTTCTTC. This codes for CAWSFPPSASAYNEQFF. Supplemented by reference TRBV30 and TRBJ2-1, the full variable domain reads SQTIHQWPATLVQPVGSPLSLECTVEGTSNPNLYWYRQAAGRGLQLLFYSVGIGQISSEVPQNLSASRPQDRQFILSSKKLLLSDSGFYLCAWSFPPSASAYNEQFFGPGTRLTVL.

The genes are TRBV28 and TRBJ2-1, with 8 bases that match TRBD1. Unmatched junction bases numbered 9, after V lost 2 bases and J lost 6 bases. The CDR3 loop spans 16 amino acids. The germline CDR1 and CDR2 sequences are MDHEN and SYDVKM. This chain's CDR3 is CASSLQGQGHFNEQFF. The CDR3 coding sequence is TGTGCCAGCAGTTTACAAGGACAGGGTCACTTCAATGAGCAGTTCTTC.

In DNA form, the CDR3 reads TGCAGCGTTCGAAGGGACAGGTCCTCTGAGCAGTACTTC. Protein product: CSVRRDRSSEQYF. V is TRBV29-1 and J is TRBJ2-7, with 8 bases aligning to TRBD1. Trimming took 5 bases from V and 7 from J; bases not matched to a gene: 10. CDR1 is SQVTM, CDR2 ANQGSEA, per germline. The CDR3 totals 13 residues.

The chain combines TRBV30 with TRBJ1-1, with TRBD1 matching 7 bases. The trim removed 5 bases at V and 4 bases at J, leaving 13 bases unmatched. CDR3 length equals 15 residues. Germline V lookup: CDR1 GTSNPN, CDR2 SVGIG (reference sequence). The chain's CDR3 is CAWLLGRGRVTEAFF. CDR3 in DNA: TGTGCCTGGCTTCTAGGTAGGGGGCGGGTCACTGAAGCTTTCTTT.

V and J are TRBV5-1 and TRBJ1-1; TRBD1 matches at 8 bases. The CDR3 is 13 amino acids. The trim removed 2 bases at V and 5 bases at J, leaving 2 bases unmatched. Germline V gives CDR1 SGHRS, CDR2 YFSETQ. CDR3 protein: CASSFQGATEAFF. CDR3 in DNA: TGCGCCAGCAGCTTCCAGGGGGCTACTGAAGCTTTCTTT.

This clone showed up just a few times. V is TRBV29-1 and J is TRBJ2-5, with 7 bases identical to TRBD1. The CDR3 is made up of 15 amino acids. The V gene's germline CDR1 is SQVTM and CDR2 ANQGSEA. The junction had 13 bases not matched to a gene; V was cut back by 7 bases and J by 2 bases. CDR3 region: CSAAGWDSGQETQYF. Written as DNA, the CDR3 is TGCAGCGCGGCGGGCTGGGACAGTGGACAAGAGACCCAGTACTTC. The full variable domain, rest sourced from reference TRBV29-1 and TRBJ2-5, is SAVISQKPSRDICQRGTSLTIQCQVDSQVTMMFWYRQQPGQSLTLIATANQGSEATYESGFVIDKFPISRPNLTFSTLTVSNMSPEDSSIYLCSAAGWDSGQETQYFGPGTRLLVL.

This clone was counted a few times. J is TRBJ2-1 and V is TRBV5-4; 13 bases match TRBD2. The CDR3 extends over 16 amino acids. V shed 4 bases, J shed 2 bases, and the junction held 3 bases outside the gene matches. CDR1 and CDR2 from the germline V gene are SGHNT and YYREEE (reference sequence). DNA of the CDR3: TGTGCCAGCAGCCTAGGGACTAGCGGGACCTACAATGAGCAGTTCTTC. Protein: CASSLGTSGTYNEQFF.

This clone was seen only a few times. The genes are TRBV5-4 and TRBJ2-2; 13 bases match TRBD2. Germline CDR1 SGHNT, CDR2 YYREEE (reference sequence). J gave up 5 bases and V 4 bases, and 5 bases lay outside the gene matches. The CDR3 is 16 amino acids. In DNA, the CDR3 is TGTGCCAGCAGCCCAGGGACTAGCGGGATTACCGGGGAGCTGTTTTTT. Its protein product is CASSPGTSGITGELFF. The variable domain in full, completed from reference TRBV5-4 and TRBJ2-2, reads ETGVTQSPTHLIKTRGQQVTLRCSSQSGHNTVSWYQQALGQGPQFIFQYYREEENGRGNFPPRFSGLQFPNYSSELNVNALELDDSALYLCASSPGTSGITGELFFGEGSRLTVL.

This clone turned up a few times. CDR3 DNA sequence: TGTGCCAGCAGTGAATCCGCGTTCGAGCAGTACTTC. Translated, it gives CASSESAFEQYF. The chain has TRBV2 and TRBJ2-7; D is undetermined. The CDR3 spans 12 residues. Per germline, CDR1 SNHLY and CDR2 FYNNEI. V was pared by 2 bases and J by 6 bases, with 8 bases between.

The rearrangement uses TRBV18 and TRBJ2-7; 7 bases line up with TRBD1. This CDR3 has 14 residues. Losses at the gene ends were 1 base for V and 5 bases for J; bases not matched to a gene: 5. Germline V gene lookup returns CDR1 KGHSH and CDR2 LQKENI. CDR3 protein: CASSPQGAGNEQYF. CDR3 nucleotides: TGTGCCAGCTCACCACAGGGGGCCGGTAACGAGCAGTACTTC.

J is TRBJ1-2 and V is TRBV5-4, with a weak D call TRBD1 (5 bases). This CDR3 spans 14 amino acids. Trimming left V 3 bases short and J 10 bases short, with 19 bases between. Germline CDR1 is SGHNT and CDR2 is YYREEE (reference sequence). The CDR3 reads CASSSEGFGTPYTF. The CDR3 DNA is TGTGCCAGCAGCTCGGAGGGGTTTGGGACCCCCTACACCTTC. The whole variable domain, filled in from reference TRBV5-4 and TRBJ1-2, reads ETGVTQSPTHLIKTRGQQVTLRCSSQSGHNTVSWYQQALGQGPQFIFQYYREEENGRGNFPPRFSGLQFPNYSSELNVNALELDDSALYLCASSSEGFGTPYTFGSGTRLTVV.

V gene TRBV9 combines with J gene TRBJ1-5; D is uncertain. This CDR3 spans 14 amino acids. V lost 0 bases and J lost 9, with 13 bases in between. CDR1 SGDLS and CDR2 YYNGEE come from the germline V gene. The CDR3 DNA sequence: TGTGCCAGCAGCGTAGGTGGCGGGCTGGGGCCCCAGCATTTT. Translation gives CASSVGGGLGPQHF.

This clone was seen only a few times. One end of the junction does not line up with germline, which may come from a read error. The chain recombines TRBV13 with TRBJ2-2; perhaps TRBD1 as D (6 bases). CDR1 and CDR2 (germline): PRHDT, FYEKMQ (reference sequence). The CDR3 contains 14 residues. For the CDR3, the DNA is TGTGCCAGCAGCCTAGGACAGATCACCGGGGAGCTGTTTTTT. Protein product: CASSLGQITGELFF.

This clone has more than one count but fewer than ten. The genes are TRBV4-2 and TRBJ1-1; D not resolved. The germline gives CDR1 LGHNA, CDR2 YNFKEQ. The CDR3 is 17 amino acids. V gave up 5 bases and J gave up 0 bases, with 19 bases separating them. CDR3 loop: CASSSKYSTELNTEAFF. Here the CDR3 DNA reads TGTGCCAGCAGCTCCAAGTATTCGACGGAGCTGAACACTGAAGCTTTCTTT.

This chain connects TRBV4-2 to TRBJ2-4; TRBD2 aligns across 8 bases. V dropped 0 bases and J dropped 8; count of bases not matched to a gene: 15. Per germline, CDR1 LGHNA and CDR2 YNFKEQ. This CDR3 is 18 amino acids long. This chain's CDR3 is CASSQDRYLAGVGDIQYF. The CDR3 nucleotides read TGTGCCAGCAGCCAAGACCGATATCTAGCGGGTGTTGGCGACATTCAGTACTTC.

The chain's CDR3 is CASSPLRGEDGYTF. The CDR3 region has the DNA TGTGCCAGCTCACCACTAAGGGGTGAGGATGGCTACACCTTC. The rearrangement joins TRBV18 to TRBJ1-2, with D tentatively TRBD1 (5 bases). Germline lookup yields CDR1 KGHSH and CDR2 LQKENI. The CDR3 loop spans 14 amino acids. The V gene lost 1 base and the J gene lost 6 bases, with 12 bases spanning the gap.

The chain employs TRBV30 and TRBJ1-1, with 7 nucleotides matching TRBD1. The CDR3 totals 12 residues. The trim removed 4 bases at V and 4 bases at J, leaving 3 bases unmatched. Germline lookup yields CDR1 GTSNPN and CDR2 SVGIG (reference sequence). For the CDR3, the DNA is TGTGCCTGGAAGACAGGGATCACTGAAGCTTTCTTT. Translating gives CAWKTGITEAFF. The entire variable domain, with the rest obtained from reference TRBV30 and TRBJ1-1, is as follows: SQTIHQWPATLVQPVGSPLSLECTVEGTSNPNLYWYRQAAGRGLQLLFYSVGIGQISSEVPQNLSASRPQDRQFILSSKKLLLSDSGFYLCAWKTGITEAFFGQGTRLTVV.

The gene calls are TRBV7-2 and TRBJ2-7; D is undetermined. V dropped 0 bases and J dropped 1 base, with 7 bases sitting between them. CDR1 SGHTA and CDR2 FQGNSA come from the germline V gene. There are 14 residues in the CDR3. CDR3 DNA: TGTGCCAGCAGCTTAGCAAAACAGTCCTACGAGCAGTACTTC. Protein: CASSLAKQSYEQYF.

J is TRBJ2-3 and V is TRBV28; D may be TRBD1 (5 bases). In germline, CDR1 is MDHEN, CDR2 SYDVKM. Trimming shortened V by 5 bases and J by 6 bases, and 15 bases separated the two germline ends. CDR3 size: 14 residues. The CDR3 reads CASSQGDRVDTQYF. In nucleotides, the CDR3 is TGTGCCAGCAGTCAAGGCGACAGAGTTGATACGCAGTATTTT. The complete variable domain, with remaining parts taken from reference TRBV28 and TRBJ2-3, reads DVKVTQSSRYLVKRTGEKVFLECVQDMDHENMFWYRQDPGLGLRLIYFSYDVKMKEKGDIPEGYSVSREKKERFSLILESASTNQTSMYLCASSQGDRVDTQYFGPGTRLTVL.

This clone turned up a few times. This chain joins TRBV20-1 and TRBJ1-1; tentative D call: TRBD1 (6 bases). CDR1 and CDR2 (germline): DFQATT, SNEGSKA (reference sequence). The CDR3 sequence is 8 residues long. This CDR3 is CRDSEAFF. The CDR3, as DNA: TGCAGGGACAGTGAAGCTTTCTTT.

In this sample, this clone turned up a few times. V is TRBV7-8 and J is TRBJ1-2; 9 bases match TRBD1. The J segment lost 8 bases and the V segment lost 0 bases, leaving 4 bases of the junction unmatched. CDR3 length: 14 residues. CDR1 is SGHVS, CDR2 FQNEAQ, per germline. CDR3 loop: CASSLAYRGHGYTF. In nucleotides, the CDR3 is TGTGCCAGCAGCTTAGCGTACAGGGGGCACGGCTACACCTTC.

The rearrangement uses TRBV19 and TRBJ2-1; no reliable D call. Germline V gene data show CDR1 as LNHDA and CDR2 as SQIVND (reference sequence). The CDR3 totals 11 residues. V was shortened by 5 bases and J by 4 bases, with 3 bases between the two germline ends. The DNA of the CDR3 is TGTGCCAGTAGTCGTTACAATGAGCAGTTCTTC. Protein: CASSRYNEQFF. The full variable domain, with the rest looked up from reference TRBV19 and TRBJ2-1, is DGGITQSPKYLFRKEGQNVTLSCEQNLNHDAMYWYRQDPGQGLRLIYYSQIVNDFQKGDIAEGYSVSREKKESFPLTVTSAQKNPTAFYLCASSRYNEQFFGPGTRLTVL.

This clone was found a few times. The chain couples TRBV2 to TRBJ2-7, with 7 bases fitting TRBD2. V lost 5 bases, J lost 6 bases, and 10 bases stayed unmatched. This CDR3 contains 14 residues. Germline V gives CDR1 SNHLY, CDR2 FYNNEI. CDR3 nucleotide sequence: TGTGCCAGCAGTCGGTTCGCGGGAGAGGTCGAGCAGTACTTC. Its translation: CASSRFAGEVEQYF. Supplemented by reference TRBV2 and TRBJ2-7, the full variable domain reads EPEVTQTPSHQVTQMGQEVILRCVPISNHLYFYWYRQILGQKVEFLVSFYNNEISEKSEIFDDQFSVERPDGSNFTLKIRSTKLEDSAMYFCASSRFAGEVEQYFGPGTRLTVT.